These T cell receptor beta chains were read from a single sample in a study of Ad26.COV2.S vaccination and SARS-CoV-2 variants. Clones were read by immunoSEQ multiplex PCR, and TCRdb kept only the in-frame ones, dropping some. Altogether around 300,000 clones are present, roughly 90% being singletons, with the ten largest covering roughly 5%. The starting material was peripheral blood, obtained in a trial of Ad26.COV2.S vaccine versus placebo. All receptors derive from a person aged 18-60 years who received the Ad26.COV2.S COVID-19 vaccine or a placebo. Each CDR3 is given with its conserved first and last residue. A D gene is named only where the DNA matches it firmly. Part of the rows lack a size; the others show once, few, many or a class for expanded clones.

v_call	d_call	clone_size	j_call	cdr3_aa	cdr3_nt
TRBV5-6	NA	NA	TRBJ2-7	CASSLSEEGGGEQYF	TGTGCCAGCAGCTTGTCTGAGGAGGGGGGCGGTGAGCAGTACTTC
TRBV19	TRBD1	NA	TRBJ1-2	CASSLGQGGKYGYTF	TGTGCCAGTAGTCTCGGACAGGGGGGTAAATATGGCTACACCTTC
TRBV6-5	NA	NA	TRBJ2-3	CATRVQARSTDTQYF	TGTGCCACCAGAGTCCAGGCCCGATCCACAGATACGCAGTATTTT
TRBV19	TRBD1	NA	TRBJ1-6	CASSIGTDRVNVSPLHF	TGTGCCAGTAGTATAGGCACGGACAGGGTCAACGTATCTCCCCTCCACTTT
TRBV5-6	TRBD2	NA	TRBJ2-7	CASSLAAGALSYEQYF	TGTGCCAGCAGCTTGGCTGCGGGAGCGTTATCCTACGAGCAGTACTTC
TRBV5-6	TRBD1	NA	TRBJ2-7	CASSLNRDRVPPYEQYF	TGTGCCAGCAGCCTGAATCGGGACAGGGTCCCTCCTTACGAGCAGTACTTC
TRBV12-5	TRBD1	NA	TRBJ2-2	CASGLVDRGLGELFF	TGTGCTAGTGGTTTGGTCGACAGGGGTTTGGGGGAGCTGTTTTTT
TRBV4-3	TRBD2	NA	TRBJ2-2	CASSQAIAGRSGELFF	TGCGCCAGCAGCCAAGCAATAGCGGGGCGTTCTGGGGAGCTGTTTTTT
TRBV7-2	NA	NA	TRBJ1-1	CASSLGPILNTEAFF	TGTGCCAGCAGCTTAGGACCGATCTTGAACACTGAAGCTTTCTTT
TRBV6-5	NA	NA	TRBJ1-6	CASSYSPTSYNSPLHF	TGTGCCAGCAGTTACTCGCCGACTTCATATAATTCACCCCTCCACTTT
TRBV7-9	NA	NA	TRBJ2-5	CASSLLAETQYF	TGTGCCAGCAGCTTACTAGCAGAGACCCAGTACTTC
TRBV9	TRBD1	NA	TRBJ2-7	CASSPYERGQGKGQYF	TGTGCCAGCAGCCCATACGAGAGGGGACAGGGAAAAGGGCAGTACTTC
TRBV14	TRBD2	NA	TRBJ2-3	CASSQSSGTDTQYF	TGTGCCAGCAGCCAATCTAGCGGTACAGATACGCAGTATTTT
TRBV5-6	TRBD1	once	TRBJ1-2	CASSLFGTGVFGYTF	TGTGCCAGCAGCTTGTTTGGGACAGGGGTTTTTGGCTACACCTTC
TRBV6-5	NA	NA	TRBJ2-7	CASSYSGVDEQYF	TGTGCCAGCAGTTACTCTGGGGTGGACGAGCAGTACTTC
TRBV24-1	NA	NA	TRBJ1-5	CATSDSSKNQPQHF	TGTGCCACCAGTGATTCGAGCAAAAATCAGCCCCAGCATTTT
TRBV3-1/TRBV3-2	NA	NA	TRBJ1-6	CASSQGASPLHF	TGTGCCAGCAGCCAAGGGGCCTCACCCCTCCACTTT
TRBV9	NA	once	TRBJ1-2	CASSVGQQHYGYTF	TGTGCCAGCAGCGTAGGACAGCAACACTATGGCTACACCTTC
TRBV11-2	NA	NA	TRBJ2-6	CASAPSGANVLTF	TGTGCCAGCGCCCCGTCTGGGGCCAACGTCCTGACTTTC
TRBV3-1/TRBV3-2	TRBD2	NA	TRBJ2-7	CASSFSGRQHEQYF	TGTGCCAGCAGCTTTAGCGGGAGGCAGCACGAGCAGTACTTC
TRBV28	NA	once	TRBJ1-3	CASSILDGYSGNTIYF	TGTGCCAGCAGCATCCTCGACGGCTACTCTGGAAACACCATATATTTT
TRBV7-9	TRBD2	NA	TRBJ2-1	CASRSSGWYNEQFF	TGTGCCAGCAGGTCTAGCGGTTGGTACAATGAGCAGTTCTTC
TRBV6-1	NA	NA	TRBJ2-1	CASSEEGWAYNSPRVF	TGTGCCAGCAGTGAGGAGGGCTGGGCGTACAATTCGCCAAGGGTCTTC
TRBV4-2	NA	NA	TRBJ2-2	CASCGDSAGELFF	TGTGCCAGCTGCGGGGACAGCGCCGGGGAGCTGTTTTTT
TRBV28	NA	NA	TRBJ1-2	CASSGQLTNYGYTF	TGTGCCAGCAGTGGACAGCTGACTAACTATGGCTACACCTTC
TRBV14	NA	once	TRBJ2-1	CASSQLRGEQFF	TGTGCCAGCAGCCAACTCAGGGGAGAGCAGTTCTTC
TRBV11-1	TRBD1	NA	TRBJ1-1	CASSSMPRTGEAFF	TGTGCCAGCAGCTCCATGCCCCGGACAGGTGAAGCTTTCTTT
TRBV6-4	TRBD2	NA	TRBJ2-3	CASRAGLAVQTQYF	TGTGCCAGCAGGGCGGGACTAGCGGTTCAAACGCAGTATTTT
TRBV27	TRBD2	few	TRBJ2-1	CASSFSGSRYNEQFF	TGTGCCAGCAGTTTTAGCGGGAGTCGGTACAATGAGCAGTTCTTC
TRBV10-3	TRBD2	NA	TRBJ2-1	CAIGGLAGGEEQFF	TGTGCCATCGGAGGTCTAGCGGGGGGGGAGGAGCAGTTCTTC
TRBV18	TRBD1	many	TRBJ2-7	CASSPPQGLGQFLFQNF	TGTGCCAGCTCACCACCGCAAGGTTTGGGACAGTTTTTATTCCAGAACTTC
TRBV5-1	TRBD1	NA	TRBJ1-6	CASSDRGLDNSPLHF	TGCGCCAGCAGCGACAGGGGGCTCGATAATTCACCCCTCCACTTT
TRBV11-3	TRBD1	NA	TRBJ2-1	CASSDGTAYNEQFF	TGTGCCAGCAGCGACGGGACAGCCTACAATGAGCAGTTCTTC
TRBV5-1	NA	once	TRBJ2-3	CASSAEVNAQYF	TGCGCCAGCAGTGCGGAGGTGAATGCGCAGTATTTT